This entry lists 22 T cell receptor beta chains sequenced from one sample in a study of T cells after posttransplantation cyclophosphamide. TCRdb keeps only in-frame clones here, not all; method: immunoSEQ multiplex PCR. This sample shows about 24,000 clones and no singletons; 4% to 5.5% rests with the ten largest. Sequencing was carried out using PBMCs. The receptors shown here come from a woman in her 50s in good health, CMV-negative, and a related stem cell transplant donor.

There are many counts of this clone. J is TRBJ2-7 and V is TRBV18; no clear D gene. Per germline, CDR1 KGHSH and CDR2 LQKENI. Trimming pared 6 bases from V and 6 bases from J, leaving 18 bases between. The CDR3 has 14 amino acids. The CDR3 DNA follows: TGTGCCAGCTCCCTCGACCCTAGAGGTGGCGAGCAGTACTTC. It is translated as CASSLDPRGGEQYF.

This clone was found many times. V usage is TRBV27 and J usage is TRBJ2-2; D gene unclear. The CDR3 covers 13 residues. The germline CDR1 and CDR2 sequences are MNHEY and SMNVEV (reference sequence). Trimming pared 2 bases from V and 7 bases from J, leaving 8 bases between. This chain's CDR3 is CASSLIVNGELFF. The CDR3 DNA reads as TGTGCCAGCAGTTTAATAGTTAACGGGGAGCTGTTTTTT.

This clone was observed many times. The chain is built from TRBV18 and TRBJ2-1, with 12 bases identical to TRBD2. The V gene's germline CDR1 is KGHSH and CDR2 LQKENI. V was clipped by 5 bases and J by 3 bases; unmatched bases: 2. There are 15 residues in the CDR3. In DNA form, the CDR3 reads TGTGCCAGCTCATCACTAGCGGGGGGCTACAATGAGCAGTTCTTC. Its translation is CASSSLAGGYNEQFF.

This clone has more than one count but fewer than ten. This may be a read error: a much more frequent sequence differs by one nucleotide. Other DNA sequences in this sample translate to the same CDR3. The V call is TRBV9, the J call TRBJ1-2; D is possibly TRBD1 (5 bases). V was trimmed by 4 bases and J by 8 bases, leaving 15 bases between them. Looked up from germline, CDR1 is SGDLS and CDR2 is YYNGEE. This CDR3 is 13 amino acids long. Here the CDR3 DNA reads TGTGCCAGCAGCTGGACGGGGGATACGGGCTACACCTTC. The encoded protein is CASSWTGDTGYTF. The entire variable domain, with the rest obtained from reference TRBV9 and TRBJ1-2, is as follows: DSGVTQTPKHLITATGQRVTLRCSPRSGDLSVYWYQQSLDQGLQFLIQYYNGEERAKGNILERFSAQQFPDLHSELNLSSLELGDSALYFCASSWTGDTGYTFGSGTRLTVV.

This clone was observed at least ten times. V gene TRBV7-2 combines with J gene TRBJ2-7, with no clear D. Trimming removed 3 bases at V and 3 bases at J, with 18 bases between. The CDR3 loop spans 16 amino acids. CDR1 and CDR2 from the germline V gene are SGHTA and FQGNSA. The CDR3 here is CASSLTAGLSYYEQYF. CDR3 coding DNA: TGTGCCAGCAGCTTGACCGCAGGCCTCTCCTACTACGAGCAGTACTTC.

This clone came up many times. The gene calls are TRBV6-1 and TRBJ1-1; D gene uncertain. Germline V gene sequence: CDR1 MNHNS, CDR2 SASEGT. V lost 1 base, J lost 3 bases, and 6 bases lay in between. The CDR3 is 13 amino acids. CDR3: CASSEGDYTEAFF. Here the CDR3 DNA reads TGTGCCAGCAGTGAAGGAGATTACACTGAAGCTTTCTTT.

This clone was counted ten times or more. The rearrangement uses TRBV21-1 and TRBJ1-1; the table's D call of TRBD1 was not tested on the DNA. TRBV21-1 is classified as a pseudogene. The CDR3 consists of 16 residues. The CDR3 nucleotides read TGTGCCAGCAGCAAAGGTGGTAGGCCAGGTAACACTGAAGCTTTCTTT. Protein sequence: CASSKGGRPGNTEAFF.

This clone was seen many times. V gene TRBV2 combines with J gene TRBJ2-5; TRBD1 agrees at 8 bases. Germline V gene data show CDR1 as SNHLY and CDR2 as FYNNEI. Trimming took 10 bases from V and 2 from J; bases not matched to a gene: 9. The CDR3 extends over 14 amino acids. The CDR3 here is CAIANRQGQETQYF. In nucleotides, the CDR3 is TGTGCCATCGCCAATAGACAGGGGCAAGAGACCCAGTACTTC.

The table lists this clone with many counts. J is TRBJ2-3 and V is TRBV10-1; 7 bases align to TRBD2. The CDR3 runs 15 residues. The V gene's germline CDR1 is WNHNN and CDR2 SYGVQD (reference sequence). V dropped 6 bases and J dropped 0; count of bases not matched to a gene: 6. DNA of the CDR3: TGCGCCAGCAGCGGACTAGGGGAAAGCACAGATACGCAGTATTTT. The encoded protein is CASSGLGESTDTQYF.

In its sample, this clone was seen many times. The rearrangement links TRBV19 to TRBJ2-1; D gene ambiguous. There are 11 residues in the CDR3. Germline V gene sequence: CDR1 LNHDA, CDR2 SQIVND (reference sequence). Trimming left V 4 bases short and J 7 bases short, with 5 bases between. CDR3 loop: CASSTFNEQFF. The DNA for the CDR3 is TGTGCCAGTAGTACATTTAATGAGCAGTTCTTC.

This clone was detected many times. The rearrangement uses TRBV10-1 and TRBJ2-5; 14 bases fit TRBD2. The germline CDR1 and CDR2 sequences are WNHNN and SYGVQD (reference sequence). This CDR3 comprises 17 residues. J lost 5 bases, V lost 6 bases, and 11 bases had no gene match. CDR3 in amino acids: CASSSGTSGRIRETQYF. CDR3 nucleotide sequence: TGCGCCAGCAGCTCCGGGACTAGCGGGAGAATCAGGGAGACCCAGTACTTC.

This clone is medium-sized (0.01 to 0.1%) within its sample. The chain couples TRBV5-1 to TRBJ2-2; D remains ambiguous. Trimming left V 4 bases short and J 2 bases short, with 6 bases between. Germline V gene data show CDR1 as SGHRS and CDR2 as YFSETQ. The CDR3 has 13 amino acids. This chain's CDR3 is CASSLTNTGELFF. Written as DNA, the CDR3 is TGCGCCAGCAGCCTCACTAACACCGGGGAGCTGTTTTTT. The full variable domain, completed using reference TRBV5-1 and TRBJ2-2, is KAGVTQTPRYLIKTRGQQVTLSCSPISGHRSVSWYQQTPGQGLQFLFEYFSETQRNKGNFPGRFSGRQFSNSRSEMNVSTLELGDSALYLCASSLTNTGELFFGEGSRLTVL.

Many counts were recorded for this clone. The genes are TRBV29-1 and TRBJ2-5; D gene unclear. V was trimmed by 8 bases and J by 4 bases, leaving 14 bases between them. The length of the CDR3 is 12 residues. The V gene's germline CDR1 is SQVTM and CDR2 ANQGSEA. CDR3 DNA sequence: TGCAGCTGTTGGTCAGGCCCAGAGACCCAGTACTTC. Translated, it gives CSCWSGPETQYF.

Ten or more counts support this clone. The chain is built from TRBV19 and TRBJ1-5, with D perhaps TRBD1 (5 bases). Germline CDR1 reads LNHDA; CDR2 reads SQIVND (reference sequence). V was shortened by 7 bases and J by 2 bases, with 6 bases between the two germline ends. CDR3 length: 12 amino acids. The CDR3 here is CASTGGNQPQHF. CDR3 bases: TGTGCCAGTACGGGGGGCAATCAGCCCCAGCATTTT. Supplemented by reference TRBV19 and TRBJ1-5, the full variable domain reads DGGITQSPKYLFRKEGQNVTLSCEQNLNHDAMYWYRQDPGQGLRLIYYSQIVNDFQKGDIAEGYSVSREKKESFPLTVTSAQKNPTAFYLCASTGGNQPQHFGDGTRLSIL.

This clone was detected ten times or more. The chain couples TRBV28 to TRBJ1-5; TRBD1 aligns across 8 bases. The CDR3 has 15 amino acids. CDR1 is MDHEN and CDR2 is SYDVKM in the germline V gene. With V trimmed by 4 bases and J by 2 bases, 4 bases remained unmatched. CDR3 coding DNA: TGTGCCAGCAGTTCCCTGACAGGGGGCAATCAGCCCCAGCATTTT. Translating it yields CASSSLTGGNQPQHF.

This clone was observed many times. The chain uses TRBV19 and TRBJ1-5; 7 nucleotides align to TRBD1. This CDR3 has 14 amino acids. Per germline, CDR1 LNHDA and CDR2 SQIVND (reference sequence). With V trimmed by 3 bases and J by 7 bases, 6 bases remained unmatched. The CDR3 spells CASSIVAGGQPQHF. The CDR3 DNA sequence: TGTGCCAGTAGTATTGTGGCAGGGGGACAGCCCCAGCATTTT.

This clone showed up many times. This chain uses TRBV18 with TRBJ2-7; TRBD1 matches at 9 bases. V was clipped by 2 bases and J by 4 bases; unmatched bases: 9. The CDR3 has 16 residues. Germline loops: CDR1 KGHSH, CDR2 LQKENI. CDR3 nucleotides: TGTGCCAGCTCACCAGGGTCGGGACAGGGAATTTACGAGCAGTACTTC. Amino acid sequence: CASSPGSGQGIYEQYF.

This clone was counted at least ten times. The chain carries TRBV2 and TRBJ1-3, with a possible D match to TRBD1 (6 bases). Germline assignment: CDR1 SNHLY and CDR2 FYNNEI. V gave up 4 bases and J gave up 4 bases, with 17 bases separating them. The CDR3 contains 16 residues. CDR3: CASSAMGTTVGNTIYF. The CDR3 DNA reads TGTGCCAGCAGTGCCATGGGGACAACGGTCGGAAACACCATATATTTT.

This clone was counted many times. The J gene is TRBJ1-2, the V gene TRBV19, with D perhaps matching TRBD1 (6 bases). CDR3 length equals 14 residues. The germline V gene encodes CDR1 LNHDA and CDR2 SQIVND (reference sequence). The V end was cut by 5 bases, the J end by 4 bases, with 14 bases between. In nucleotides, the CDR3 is TGTGCCAGTAGTCACAGGGATACCACCTATGGCTACACCTTC. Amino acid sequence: CASSHRDTTYGYTF.

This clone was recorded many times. The CDR3 region is CAIRAGTDYEQYF. In DNA form, the CDR3 reads TGTGCCATCAGAGCCGGGACAGACTACGAGCAGTACTTC. The chain uses TRBV10-3 and TRBJ2-7, with 7 bases lining up with TRBD1. The CDR3 extends over 13 amino acids. Germline loops: CDR1 ENHRY, CDR2 SYGVKD. With 6 bases clipped from V and 3 bases from J, the junction kept 5 bases outside the gene matches.

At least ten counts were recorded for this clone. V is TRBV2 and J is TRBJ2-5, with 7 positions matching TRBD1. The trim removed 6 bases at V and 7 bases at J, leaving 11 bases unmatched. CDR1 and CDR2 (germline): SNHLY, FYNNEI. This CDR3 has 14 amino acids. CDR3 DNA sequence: TGTGCCAGCAGAGAGCCCGGACAGGAGCTGACCCAGTACTTC. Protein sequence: CASREPGQELTQYF.

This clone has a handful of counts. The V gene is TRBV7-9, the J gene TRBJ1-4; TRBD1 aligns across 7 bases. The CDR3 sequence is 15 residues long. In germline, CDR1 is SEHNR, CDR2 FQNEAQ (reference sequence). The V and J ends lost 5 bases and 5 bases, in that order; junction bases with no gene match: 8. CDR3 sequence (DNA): TGTGCCAGCAGCCCGGAGAGGGGGCGGAATGAAAAACTGTTTTTT. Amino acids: CASSPERGRNEKLFF.